What follows is one T cell receptor beta chain and its context. What it binds is unknown. Measured with immunoSEQ multiplex PCR; TCRdb has only the in-frame clones, and not every one. The top ten clones hold over 15% of a sample with over 45,000 clones, more than 60% of them seen once. The V gene lost 1 base and the J gene lost 9 bases, with 16 bases spanning the gap. In germline, CDR1 is SGHNT, CDR2 YENEEA. The CDR3 has 15 amino acids. These data come from a study of radiotherapy plus CTLA-4 blockade in lung cancer. Study-wide results and caveats: Expansion in blood of tumor-derived TCR clones was seen after radiotherapy plus ipilimumab. Dynamics of early blood T cell clones, together with interferon-beta, were reportedly the best predictors of response.

The receptor comes from a human donor with non-small cell lung cancer who had a complete response to radiotherapy plus ipilimumab. Sequenced material: peripheral blood, taken from a patient treated with radiotherapy plus ipilimumab. The chain links TRBV11-3 to TRBJ2-1; D is perhaps TRBD2 (6 bases). CDR3 nucleotide sequence: TGTGCCAGCAGCTTAGCGGGAGTAAGGGGCACTGAGCAGTTCTTC. As protein: CASSLAGVRGTEQFF.